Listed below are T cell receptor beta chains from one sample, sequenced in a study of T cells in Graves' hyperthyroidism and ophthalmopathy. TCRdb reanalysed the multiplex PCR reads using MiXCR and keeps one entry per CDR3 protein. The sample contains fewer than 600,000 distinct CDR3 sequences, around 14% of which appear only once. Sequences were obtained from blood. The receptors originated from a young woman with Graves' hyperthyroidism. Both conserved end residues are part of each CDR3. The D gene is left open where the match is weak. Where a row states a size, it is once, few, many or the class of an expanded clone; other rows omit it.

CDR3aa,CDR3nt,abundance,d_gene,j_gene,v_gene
CASSGISSNQPQHF,TGTGCCAGCAGTGGCATTTCCAGCAATCAGCCCCAGCATTTT,few,NA,TRBJ1-5,TRBV2
CAWSSGNYNEQFF,TGTGCCTGGAGTAGCGGAAATTACAATGAGCAGTTCTTC,many,NA,TRBJ2-1,TRBV30
CASRGLAGGTDTQYF,TGTGCCAGTAGGGGACTAGCGGGAGGAACAGATACGCAGTATTTT,many,TRBD2,TRBJ2-3,TRBV19
CASSDRRVLNTEAFF,TGTGCCAGCAGTGACCGGCGGGTCTTGAACACTGAAGCTTTCTTT,many,NA,TRBJ1-1,TRBV2
CAWSVPADSYEQYF,TGTGCCTGGAGTGTACCAGCGGACTCCTACGAGCAGTACTTC,many,NA,TRBJ2-7,TRBV30
CSAGPGTANEKLFF,TGCAGTGCGGGACCTGGGACAGCCAATGAAAAACTGTTTTTT,NA,TRBD1,TRBJ1-4,TRBV20-1
CASSQTGDEQFF,TGTGCCAGCAGCCAGACAGGGGATGAGCAGTTCTTC,NA,TRBD1,TRBJ2-1,TRBV7-9
CASSLGTEYNEQFF,TGTGCCAGCAGTTTAGGGACCGAGTACAATGAGCAGTTCTTC,few,NA,TRBJ2-1,TRBV12-3/TRBV12-4
CASSPGLAVNEGDPYNEQFF,TGTGCCAGCAGTCCGGGACTAGCGGTCAACGAGGGCGACCCCTACAATGAGCAGTTCTTC,many,TRBD2,TRBJ2-1,TRBV28
CASSLTPERYNEQFF,TGTGCCAGCAGCTTAACTCCGGAGAGGTACAATGAGCAGTTCTTC,many,NA,TRBJ2-1,TRBV7-3
CASSDLRGEQYF,TGTGCCAGTTCGGACCTGAGGGGCGAGCAGTACTTC,few,NA,TRBJ2-7,TRBV7-3
CASSTPRTGVFAYGYTF,TGTGCCAGCAGCACCCCAAGGACAGGGGTTTTCGCCTATGGCTACACCTTC,NA,TRBD1,TRBJ1-2,TRBV7-9
CASSFGHGETQYF,TGTGCCAGCAGCTTTGGCCATGGGGAGACCCAGTACTTC,many,NA,TRBJ2-5,TRBV7-3
CASGGPSGNTIYF,TGTGCCAGCGGGGGGCCCTCTGGAAACACCATATATTTT,NA,NA,TRBJ1-3,TRBV9
CASSPITEQETQYF,TGTGCCAGCTCACCAATTACAGAACAAGAGACCCAGTACTTC,NA,NA,TRBJ2-5,TRBV18
CASTAGGLREQYF,TGTGCCAGCACGGCGGGGGGCTTGAGAGAGCAGTACTTC,NA,TRBD2,TRBJ2-7,TRBV2
CASSLTETSGSGEQFF,TGTGCCAGCAGCCTGACCGAGACTAGCGGTTCAGGTGAGCAGTTCTTC,many,TRBD2,TRBJ2-1,TRBV2
CASSGGGGRVTDTQYF,TGTGCCAGCAGCGGCGGCGGGGGTCGAGTCACAGATACGCAGTATTTT,NA,TRBD2,TRBJ2-3,TRBV3-1
CAHNPRETTYGYTF,TGTGCCCATAACCCTAGAGAGACTACCTATGGCTACACCTTC,many,NA,TRBJ1-2,TRBV30
CASSLGAERTDTQYF,TGCGCCAGCAGCTTAGGGGCCGAGCGCACAGATACGCAGTATTTT,few,NA,TRBJ2-3,TRBV5-1
CASSLTGSGSQTQYF,TGTGCCAGCAGTCTTACGGGGAGCGGGTCCCAGACCCAGTACTTC,many,NA,TRBJ2-5,TRBV12-3/TRBV12-4